The next 6 T cell receptor beta chains were all read from a single sample in a study of OX40 agonist ivuxolimab in advanced cancers. Here immunoSEQ multiplex PCR was the method, and the copy in TCRdb shows in-frame clones only, minus some. The data show some 77,000 clones, 90% to 95% seen once. The specimen was CD4+ or CD8+ T cells sorted from blood, collected in a trial of the OX40 agonist ivuxolimab. The receptors here all came from an adult with an advanced solid tumor such as melanoma, head and neck, liver or kidney cancer.

This clone showed up just once. The chain joins TRBV9 to TRBJ2-3; D unclear. The CDR3 extends over 16 amino acids. V lost 7 bases to trimming and J lost 0 bases, with 18 bases between them. Germline CDR1 SGDLS, CDR2 YYNGEE. The CDR3 sequence is CASSVDGISSTDTQYF. The CDR3 nucleotides read TGTGCCAGCTCCGTAGATGGGATCTCTAGCACAGATACGCAGTATTTT.

This clone was observed once. This rearrangement joins TRBV4-3 to TRBJ2-3, with D unresolved. V was pared by 4 bases and J by 4 bases, with 15 bases between. Germline values: CDR1 LGHNA, CDR2 YSLEER. This CDR3 region has 15 residues. CDR3 loop: CASSPGNSIADTQYF. In nucleotides, the CDR3 is TGCGCCAGCAGCCCCGGAAACTCCATCGCAGATACGCAGTATTTT.

This clone was counted a single time. This rearrangement joins TRBV15 to TRBJ1-5; tentatively, D is TRBD1 (6 bases). The CDR3 contains 17 residues. Trimming removed 0 bases from V and 6 bases from J, with 18 bases in between. CDR1 and CDR2 (germline): LNHNV, YYDKDF (reference sequence). CDR3 amino acids: CATSRDPRRGSSQPQHF. CDR3 DNA: TGTGCCACCAGCAGAGATCCCCGCAGGGGATCAAGTCAGCCCCAGCATTTT. The full variable domain, completed using reference TRBV15 and TRBJ1-5, is DAMVIQNPRYQVTQFGKPVTLSCSQTLNHNVMYWYQQKSSQAPKLLFHYYDKDFNNEADTPDNFQSRRPNTSFCFLDIRSPGLGDTAMYLCATSRDPRRGSSQPQHFGDGTRLSIL.

The CDR3 sequence is CASRGSGGSSNQPQHF. The CDR3 DNA follows: TGTGCCAGCAGAGGGTCAGGGGGCTCCAGCAATCAGCCCCAGCATTTT. The rearrangement joins TRBV27 to TRBJ1-5; TRBD1 matches at 8 bases. From germline, CDR1 is MNHEY and CDR2 SMNVEV (reference sequence). V lost 6 bases to trimming and J lost 1 base; unmatched junction nucleotides: 8. The CDR3 runs 16 residues.

The chain links TRBV11-3 to TRBJ2-5; the D gene is possibly TRBD1 (6 bases). Germline CDR1 SGHNT, CDR2 YENEEA. There are 15 residues in the CDR3. Trimming cost V 1 base and J 5 bases, with 14 bases left between them. The CDR3 protein is CASSLGAGESETQYF. The CDR3 nucleotides read TGTGCCAGCAGCTTAGGGGCAGGGGAGTCGGAGACCCAGTACTTC.

The chain uses TRBV2 and TRBJ2-7; perhaps TRBD1 as D (6 bases). Trimming took off 6 bases at V and 6 bases at J, with 12 bases between the two ends. Germline-derived CDR1 and CDR2 are SNHLY and FYNNEI. This CDR3 comprises 12 residues. DNA of the CDR3: TGTGCCAGCAGGGCAACAGGGACCGAGCAGTACTTC. Encoded protein: CASRATGTEQYF.